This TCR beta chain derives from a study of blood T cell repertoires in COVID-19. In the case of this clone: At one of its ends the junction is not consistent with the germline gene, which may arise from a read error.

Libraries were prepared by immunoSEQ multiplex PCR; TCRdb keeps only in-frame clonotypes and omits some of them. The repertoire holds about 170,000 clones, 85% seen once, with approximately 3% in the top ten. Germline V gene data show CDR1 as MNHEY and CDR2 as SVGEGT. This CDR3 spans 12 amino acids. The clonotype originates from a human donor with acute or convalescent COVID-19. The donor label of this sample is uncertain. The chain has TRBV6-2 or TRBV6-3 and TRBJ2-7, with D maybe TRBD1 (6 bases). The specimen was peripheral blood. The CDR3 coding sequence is TGTGCCAGCAGTTACCAGTGGACAGCTACCTTCTTC. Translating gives CASSYQWTATFF.